Listed below are T cell receptor beta chains from one sample, sequenced in a study of OX40 agonist ivuxolimab in advanced cancers. The data were produced by immunoSEQ multiplex PCR, yet TCRdb's version contains in-frame clones alone and is incomplete. The data show about 37,000 clones, 92% seen once. The specimen comprised CD4+ or CD8+ T cells sorted from blood, sampled in a trial of the OX40 agonist ivuxolimab. All receptors derive from an adult with an advanced solid tumor such as melanoma, head and neck, liver or kidney cancer. The CDR3 runs from the conserved cysteine through the conserved F or W.

CASSESPGQGSLEQYF,TRBV10-1,TRBJ2-7
CAWASGGLGTEAFF,TRBV30,TRBJ1-1
CASTPGDDEQFF,TRBV28,TRBJ2-1
CASSAAASTDTQYF,TRBV6-4,TRBJ2-3
CASSDVRNYGYTF,TRBV6-1,TRBJ1-2
CASSLLAGVSTGELFF,TRBV27,TRBJ2-2
CASSFGRYEQYF,TRBV28,TRBJ2-7
CAISGLAEPGGDTQYF,TRBV10-3,TRBJ2-3
CASRWTGSNYGYTF,TRBV6-5,TRBJ1-2
CASTKQGSGQPQHF,TRBV6-6,TRBJ1-5
CASSLNGGSRNEQFF,TRBV7-6,TRBJ2-1
CASTTGQHSYEQYF,TRBV9,TRBJ2-7
CASSVVALDRKGYEQYF,TRBV9,TRBJ2-7
CASSFTGTRLGELFF,TRBV7-6,TRBJ2-2
CASSLAGTGGVETQYF,TRBV7-8,TRBJ2-5
CASSLMGPDTQYF,TRBV27,TRBJ2-3
CASSFETTNLRQYF,TRBV28,TRBJ2-7
CASSQGDSYEQYF,TRBV10-1,TRBJ2-7
CASSVSGLSSYEQYF,TRBV9,TRBJ2-7
CASSEYTGAYEQYF,TRBV6-1,TRBJ2-7
CASSLAGPSRGIYNEQFF,TRBV7-9,TRBJ2-1
CASSFQQGALMNTEAFF,TRBV7-9,TRBJ1-1
CATLRVPSVDEQFF,TRBV6-6,TRBJ2-1
CASSPGQGAPTDTQYF,TRBV7-7,TRBJ2-3
CASSLVAGWSSWNEQFF,TRBV11-2,TRBJ2-1
CASSFRGGLAGAGETQYF,TRBV28,TRBJ2-5
CASSLERGAYAKNIQYF,TRBV7-8,TRBJ2-4
CASSPGGRGDTDTQYF,TRBV11-3,TRBJ2-3
CASSSPDEQFF,TRBV7-3,TRBJ2-1
CASSQTSARRDEQFF,TRBV18,TRBJ2-1
CASSLGTSGRGNEQFF,TRBV27,TRBJ2-1
CASSPASSYNEQFF,TRBV28,TRBJ2-1
CASSQGLGIEQYF,TRBV7-2,TRBJ2-3